The 11 T cell receptor beta chains given below trace back to one sample, sequenced in a study of regulatory T cells in long-lasting Graves disease. Relying on iRepertoire HTBI primers and Arm-PCR of CDR3 regions, the team built TCR beta libraries. TCRdb used MiXCR to reprocess the multiplex PCR reads, holding one entry per CDR3 protein. Of about 460,000 distinct CDR3 sequences listed, about 15% are singletons. Time point: newly diagnosed GD, antithyroid drugs for less than 3 months. From PBMCs, RNA was extracted and then used to make the TCR library. These data were likewise used in another study, on T cells in Graves' hyperthyroidism and ophthalmopathy.

The specimen was peripheral blood mononuclear cells (PBMCs), collected at new diagnosis, from a patient treated with antithyroid drugs. These receptors were taken from a woman aged 50 to 60 with Graves disease.

This clonotype was seen ten or more times. A read error may explain this, as a much larger clone is one base away. J is TRBJ2-7 and V is TRBV6-1; D gene uncertain. The length of the CDR3 is 12 residues. Germline V gene sequence: CDR1 MNHNS, CDR2 SASEGT. The ends were cut back, 6 bases at V and 0 bases at J, with 6 bases in the middle. CDR3 sequence reads: CASRASSYEQYF. Written as DNA, the CDR3 is TGTGCCAGCAGGGCTAGCTCCTACGAGCAGTACTTC.

In its sample, this clonotype was seen many times. The chain links TRBV29-1 to TRBJ2-3, with 7 bases that match TRBD2. The CDR3 spans 12 residues. Germline CDR1 reads SQVTM; CDR2 reads ANQGSEA. The CDR3 loop reads CRAGRSGDTQYF. For the CDR3, the DNA is TGCAGAGCGGGGAGATCGGGGGATACGCAGTATTTT.

This clonotype has a count of ten or more. This chain joins TRBV5-1 and TRBJ2-7; the D gene is possibly TRBD2 (6 bases). CDR1 SGHRS and CDR2 YFSETQ come from the germline V gene. V dropped 0 bases and J dropped 3 bases, with 7 bases sitting between them. The CDR3 covers 13 residues. As DNA, the CDR3 is TGCGCCAGCAGCTTGGCTAGCGACTACGAGCAGTACTTC. Its translation is CASSLASDYEQYF.

The sample holds many counts of this clonotype. This chain links TRBV10-2 with TRBJ1-1; D not resolved. The germline V gene encodes CDR1 WSHSY and CDR2 SAAADI. The CDR3 totals 13 residues. V dropped 4 bases and J dropped 3 bases, with 9 bases sitting between them. The CDR3 region has the DNA TGCGCCAGCAGTGTTGAAGAGGACACTGAAGCTTTCTTT. This translates into CASSVEEDTEAFF.

This clonotype was recorded many times. The chain carries TRBV3-1 and TRBJ1-1; D remains ambiguous. This CDR3 is 16 amino acids long. The V gene lost 1 base and the J gene lost 4 bases, with 16 bases spanning the gap. Germline lookup yields CDR1 LGHDT and CDR2 YNNKEL (reference sequence). For the CDR3, the DNA is TGTGCCAGCAGCCAAGTCACCTTAGGGAGCGGCACTGAAGCTTTCTTT. Translating it yields CASSQVTLGSGTEAFF.

This sequence joins TRBV27 and TRBJ2-7; D may be TRBD1 (6 bases). V lost 4 bases, J lost 6 bases, and 19 bases lay in between. This CDR3 contains 15 residues. Germline values: CDR1 MNHEY, CDR2 SMNVEV (reference sequence). CDR3 sequence reads: CASSSPSVGAGEQYF. The DNA for the CDR3 is TGTGCCAGCAGTTCCCCTTCCGTGGGGGCCGGCGAGCAGTACTTC.

This clonotype was recorded at least ten times. V gene TRBV7-9 combines with J gene TRBJ2-3, with D perhaps matching TRBD2 (6 bases). This CDR3 region has 18 residues. Germline assignment: CDR1 SEHNR and CDR2 FQNEAQ (reference sequence). V shed 5 bases and J shed 2 bases, with 23 bases lying between them. The CDR3 loop reads CASSELLASGFNTDTQYF. In nucleotides, the CDR3 is TGTGCCAGCAGCGAACTACTAGCTAGTGGTTTCAACACAGATACGCAGTATTTT.

V is TRBV5-6 and J is TRBJ2-7; maybe TRBD1 (6 bases). CDR3 length equals 17 residues. V lost 1 base to trimming and J lost 0 bases, with 17 bases between them. Per germline, CDR1 SGHDT and CDR2 YYEEEE. The CDR3 region has the DNA TGTGCCAGCAGCTTGAACAGGGCTTCCTTTTACTCCTACGAGCAGTACTTC. As protein: CASSLNRASFYSYEQYF.

This clonotype was detected only a few times. The rearrangement uses TRBV24-1 and TRBJ2-6; 7 nucleotides agree with TRBD1. V gave up 3 bases and J gave up 0 bases; unmatched junction bases: 7. CDR1 is KGHDR and CDR2 is SFDVKD in the germline V gene. This CDR3 contains 18 residues. As DNA, the CDR3 is TGTGCCACCAGTGATACCCGACAGGGAGTCTCTGGGGCCAACGTCCTGACTTTC. Amino acid sequence: CATSDTRQGVSGANVLTF.

This clonotype appeared a few times. The gene calls are TRBV5-1 and TRBJ2-6; D is uncertain. Trimming shortened V by 0 bases and J by 2 bases, and 9 bases separated the two germline ends. CDR1 is SGHRS and CDR2 is YFSETQ in the germline V gene. The CDR3 extends over 16 amino acids. The CDR3: CASSLASFTGANVLTF. CDR3 in DNA: TGCGCCAGCAGCTTGGCAAGTTTCACTGGGGCCAACGTCCTGACTTTC. The variable domain in full, with the rest retrieved from reference TRBV5-1 and TRBJ2-6, is KAGVTQTPRYLIKTRGQQVTLSCSPISGHRSVSWYQQTPGQGLQFLFEYFSETQRNKGNFPGRFSGRQFSNSRSEMNVSTLELGDSALYLCASSLASFTGANVLTFGAGSRLTVL.

With regard to this clonotype: A read error is possible here, since a much larger clone lies one base away. The J gene is TRBJ1-2, the V gene TRBV6-5; D unclear. The V and J ends lost 0 bases and 6 bases respectively, with 14 bases between them. Germline V lookup: CDR1 MNHEY, CDR2 SVGAGI. This CDR3 spans 15 amino acids. This chain's CDR3 is CASSYSKGGLHGYTF. CDR3 coding DNA: TGTGCCAGCAGTTACTCGAAAGGCGGATTACATGGCTACACCTTC.